Shown below are 16 T cell receptor beta chains from a single sample sequenced in a study of tumor and adjacent non-tumor tissue in lung cancer. This sample's RNA came from whole unsorted tissue. TCRbeta libraries were built with three rounds of nested PCR, modified from ARM-PCR. In TCRdb, the multiplex PCR reads were re-called with MiXCR into one record per CDR3 protein. The repertoire holds about 76,000 distinct CDR3 sequences, with around 70% as singletons. The sequenced sample was lung tumor tissue. These receptors were taken from a woman between 70 and 85 years old with non-small cell lung cancer.

About this clonotype itself: Given the absence of the conserved phenylalanine or tryptophan at the CDR3 end, a read error is likely. V is TRBV29-1 and J is TRBJ2-1; D is perhaps TRBD1 or TRBD2 (5 bases each). Per the germline V gene, CDR1 is SQVTM and CDR2 is ANQGSEA. The ends were cut back, 3 bases at V and 1 base at J, with 13 bases in the middle. The CDR3 extends over 15 amino acids. This CDR3 reads CSVEGTGLSYNEQFS. CDR3 sequence (DNA): TGCAGCGTTGAGGGGACCGGATTATCCTACAATGAGCAGTTCTCC.

A single count supports this clonotype. At one boundary the junction diverges from the germline segment, which might be a read error. J is TRBJ2-2 and V is TRBV29-1; TRBD2 is a possible D gene (5 bases). This CDR3 comprises 16 residues. Per germline, CDR1 SQVTM and CDR2 ANQGSEA. The CDR3 DNA reads TGTAGCGTTGTAGCTAGTGGGTGTAACCTACGCGGGGAGCTGTTTTTT. Translated: CSVVASGCNLRGELFF.

Of note for this clonotype: One end of the junction does not line up with germline, which may come from a read error. This chain joins TRBV5-6 and TRBJ2-1, with D hard to call. The CDR3 has 14 residues. Per germline, CDR1 SGHDT and CDR2 YYEEEE. CDR3 loop: CVSSKDGSLGEQFF. In nucleotides, the CDR3 is TGTGTCAGCAGCAAGGACGGTTCTTTAGGTGAGCAGTTCTTC.

The chain carries TRBV6-1 and TRBJ1-3; a possible D gene is TRBD1 (6 bases). Germline CDR1 reads MNHNS; CDR2 reads SASEGT. V was clipped by 3 bases and J by 13 bases, with 19 bases between them. The CDR3 sequence is 14 residues long. The CDR3 DNA sequence: TGTGCCAGCAGTGAGGGACGGGGGGCATGCACAATATATTTT. Its protein is CASSEGRGACTIYF.

This chain uses TRBV4-1 with TRBJ2-1; D is unclear. The CDR3 spans 15 residues. In germline, CDR1 is MGHRA, CDR2 YSYEKL. V dropped 2 bases and J dropped 6 bases, with 14 bases sitting between them. The DNA for the CDR3 is TGCGCCAGCAGCCAACCCAGTTCCCTCAGCAATGAGCAGTTCTTC. Its protein is CASSQPSSLSNEQFF.

This clonotype was detected a few times. A much larger clone lies one base from this, so it may be a read error. J is TRBJ2-7 and V is TRBV30, with 8 bases that match TRBD2. V lost 2 bases to trimming and J lost 3 bases; unmatched junction nucleotides: 6. CDR1 GTSNPN and CDR2 SVGIG come from the germline V gene (reference sequence). This CDR3 comprises 14 residues. The CDR3 DNA reads TGTGCCTGGAGTCGGATTAGCGGGATCTACGAGCAGTACTTC. It translates to CAWSRISGIYEQYF. Using reference TRBV30 and TRBJ2-7 for the parts outside the CDR3, the full variable domain is SQTIHQWPATLVQPVGSPLSLECTVEGTSNPNLYWYRQAAGRGLQLLFYSVGIGQISSEVPQNLSASRPQDRQFILSSKKLLLSDSGFYLCAWSRISGIYEQYFGPGTRLTVT.

Concerning this clonotype itself: At one end, the junction sequence differs from germline, possibly due to a read error. The chain recombines TRBV5-4 with TRBJ1-1; tentative D call: TRBD1 (5 bases). Germline assignment: CDR1 SGHNT and CDR2 YYREEE (reference sequence). This CDR3 has 16 residues. The CDR3 region has the DNA TGTGCCAGTAGCTACTTTTTGAGGGGAGGGGACACTGAAGCTTTCTTT. This translates into CASSYFLRGGDTEAFF.

As for this clonotype: The junction and the germline gene differ at one end; a read error may be behind it. The chain uses TRBV6-1 and TRBJ1-2; weak D call: TRBD1 (5 bases). The CDR3 totals 15 residues. Germline CDR1 is MNHNS and CDR2 is SASEGT. The CDR3 region is CAISESLGQGYGYTF. The CDR3 coding sequence is TGTGCCATCAGTGAAAGTCTGGGGCAAGGCTATGGCTACACCTTC.

The gene calls are TRBV5-1 and TRBJ2-7, with unresolved D. Trimming cost V 10 bases and J 0 bases, with 23 bases left between them. The length of the CDR3 is 16 residues. Germline V gene data show CDR1 as SGHRS and CDR2 as YFSETQ. The CDR3 loop is CAGSLEGQASSYEQYF. The DNA for the CDR3 is TGCGCCGGAAGCTTGGAAGGGCAGGCGAGCTCCTACGAGCAGTACTTC.

Comment on this clonotype: A junction boundary mismatches the germline segment, possibly from a read error. This sequence joins TRBV29-1 and TRBJ2-3; D is tentatively TRBD1 or TRBD2 (7 bases each). CDR1 and CDR2 (germline): SQVTM, ANQGSEA. The CDR3 consists of 17 residues. The CDR3 loop is CSVEDRLGGGGTDMQYF. As DNA, the CDR3 is TGCAGCGTTGAAGATCGTCTAGGGGGAGGGGGCACAGATATGCAGTATTTT.

Concerning this clonotype: An end of the junction does not agree with germline; a read error may underlie this. The V gene is TRBV10-1, the J gene TRBJ2-5, with D hard to call. The germline gives CDR1 WNHNN, CDR2 SYGVQD (reference sequence). This CDR3 is built from 15 residues. The CDR3 here is CASRESGPYQESQYF. The DNA of the CDR3 is TGCGCCAGCCGTGAGTCGGGTCCGTACCAAGAGAGCCAGTACTTC.

This clonotype was picked up a small number of times. This may come from a read error, since a much larger clone is one base off. The chain is built from TRBV21-1 and TRBJ2-3; TRBD2, the table's D call, was not compared with the DNA. TRBV21-1 is classified as a pseudogene. The length of the CDR3 is 15 residues. CDR3 in amino acids: CASSRPSSPTDTQYF. The CDR3 coding sequence is TGTGCCAGCAGCAGGCCTAGCAGTCCCACAGATACGCAGTATTTT.

To note about this clonotype: A junction end diverges from the germline sequence, so it may reflect a read error. V and J are TRBV5-4 and TRBJ2-2, with 13 bases aligning to TRBD2. The CDR3 has 16 amino acids. Germline V CDR1 and CDR2: SGHNT, YYREEE (reference sequence). CDR3 amino acids: CVSSQGLAGDTGKLSF. Here the CDR3 DNA reads TGTGTCAGCAGCCAAGGACTAGCGGGAGACACCGGGAAGCTGTCTTTT.

The CDR3 loop is CSARDWGGLAGEGYNEQFF. The CDR3 coding sequence is TGCAGTGCTAGGGACTGGGGTGGACTAGCGGGAGAGGGGTACAATGAGCAGTTCTTC. The rearrangement joins TRBV20-1 to TRBJ2-1; 13 nucleotides agree with TRBD2. Looked up from germline, CDR1 is DFQATT and CDR2 is SNEGSKA (reference sequence). V shed 3 bases and J 4 bases; nucleotides not matched to a gene: 15. The CDR3 totals 19 residues.

In this sample, this clonotype turned up a few times. A read error may account for a junction end that differs from germline. J is TRBJ2-3 and V is TRBV2; TRBD1 matches 8 bases. This CDR3 region has 15 residues. CDR1 is SNHLY, CDR2 FYNNEI, per germline. The CDR3 DNA is TGTGCCAGCACCCCACCCCGGACAGGGTCCGATACACAGTATTTT. Translated: CASTPPRTGSDTQYF.

On this clonotype: The junction departs from the called germline gene at one end, perhaps through a read error. The CDR3 sequence: CASSEMSYPRELLF. CDR3 nucleotide sequence: TGTGCCAGCAGTGAAATGTCCTATCCCCGGGAGCTGCTTTTT. The chain is built from TRBV6-1 and TRBJ2-2, with D maybe TRBD2 (6 bases). This CDR3 has 14 amino acids. Germline V lookup: CDR1 MNHNS, CDR2 SASEGT.